This T cell receptor (beta chain) was profiled in a study of CD8 T cells in Susac syndrome (dated by TCRdb to about 2019). In the study overall: Of the Susac syndrome patients who were sequenced, five or six had clinically active disease and eight or nine were in clinical remission. At blood withdrawal, Susac syndrome patients were either therapy-naive, taking corticosteroids (in some cases with IVIg as well), or taking IVIg alone. The study used repertoire sequencing to test whether antigen drove CD8+ T cell activation and differentiation in Susac syndrome.

RNA was extracted using the RNeasy kit, and roughly 0.45 to 1 microgram was reverse transcribed with random hexamers. The immunoSEQ multiplex PCR assay, which covers 54 Vbeta and 13 Jbeta segments, was used to amplify TCR beta CDR3 regions. To correct PCR amplification bias, a synthetic template baseline was used for both primer optimization and computational correction. The published analysis was carried out like this. Only productive sequences were kept, with reads annotated to V, D and J genes according to IMGT and analyzed in immunoSEQ Analyzer. Clonality was computed as one minus Shannon entropy normalized by log2 of the number of productive unique sequences. Public and private clones were assessed among the 100 most prevalent clones of each patient and control. A clone was defined as Susac-specific if it was absent from the healthy and MS cohorts, from roughly 990 published viral clones and from other ImmuneACCESS disease sequences. Clones were called with MiXCR by TCRdb after fastp trimmed the public reads at Q25, and only in-frame beta chains were retained. Entries are consolidated by CDR3 protein sequence, retaining the most common genes and DNA. None of the V and J calls come from the authors' own analysis; TCRdb made them. The sample data list around 170,000 distinct CDR3 sequences, and 95% to 96% of these were observed just once. Of the sample, approximately 0.12% is held by the ten largest clones.

Taken from cysteine to valine, the CDR3 has 14 residues. Only CDR3 DNA remains: 42 bases, in frame from the first base. Taken from the germline V gene, the CDR1 and CDR2 loops are MGHRA and YSYEKL. V and J are truncated by 5 bases and 7 bases respectively, leaving an intervening sequence of 18 bases. Details on this clonotype: Its cognate antigen has yet to be identified. No much larger clone is present one base from it, and per-base qualities are unavailable.

Findings and caveats that apply to the study as a whole: The number of individuals in the TCR sequencing and HLA analysis was acknowledged as relatively small. In patients with Susac syndrome, the CD4+ T cell repertoire showed no detectable clonal expansion.

Peripheral blood CD8+ and CD4+ T cells from healthy donors, Susac syndrome patients and multiple sclerosis patients were profiled using high-throughput TCR beta sequencing. Recently defined diagnostic criteria for definite or probable disease were met by the Susac syndrome patients. Bulk CD8+ and CD4+ T cells were purified by magnetic negative isolation, while CD8+ TEMRA cells were enriched using FACS. Blood was collected in EDTA tubes and processed within 24 hours, with PBMCs isolated through density gradient centrifugation. PBMCs intended for TCR sequencing were frozen in liquid nitrogen and were later thawed in a 37 degrees C water bath. Purity of sorted or isolated CD4+, CD8+ and CD8+ TEMRA cells was at least 90%.

This TCR was sampled from a human donor with Susac syndrome. Sequenced input: CD4+ T cells from PBMCs. The chain is encoded by TRBV4-1 joined to TRBJ2-7; perhaps TRBD1 is the D gene, with 6 bases matching. DNA sequence: TGCGCCAGCAGCTTTGGACAGTCGTTAATGGAGCAGTACGTC. It translates as CASSFGQSLMEQYV.